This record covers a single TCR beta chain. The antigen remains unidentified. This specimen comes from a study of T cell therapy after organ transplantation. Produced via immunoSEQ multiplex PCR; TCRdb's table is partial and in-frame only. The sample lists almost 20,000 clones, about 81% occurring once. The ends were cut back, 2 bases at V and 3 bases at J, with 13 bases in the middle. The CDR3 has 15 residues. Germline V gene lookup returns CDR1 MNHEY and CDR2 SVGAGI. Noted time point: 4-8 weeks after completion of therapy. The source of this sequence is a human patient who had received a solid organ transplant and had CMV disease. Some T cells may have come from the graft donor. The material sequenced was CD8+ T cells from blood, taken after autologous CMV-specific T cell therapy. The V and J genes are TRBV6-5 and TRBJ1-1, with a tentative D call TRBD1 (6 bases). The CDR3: CASSYGGGLDTEAFF. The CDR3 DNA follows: TGTGCCAGCAGTTACGGTGGGGGCCTGGACACTGAAGCTTTCTTT.